The 12 T cell receptor beta chains below come from one sample, sequenced in a study of blood T cell repertoires in COVID-19. Method: immunoSEQ multiplex PCR; TCRdb's copy keeps in-frame clones and lacks some. The table shows 150,000 or so clones, with about 89% occurring only once. Input material: peripheral blood. The source of these receptors is a woman in her 70s with COVID-19, enrolled during active disease.

The chain uses TRBV4-2 and TRBJ1-1; D is unclear. This CDR3 comprises 15 residues. Trimming cost V 4 bases and J 2 bases, with 14 bases left between them. Germline CDR1 reads LGHNA; CDR2 reads YNFKEQ. In DNA form, the CDR3 reads TGTGCCAGCAGCCCTGAGGGAGGACGAAACACTGAAGCTTTCTTT. Translating gives CASSPEGGRNTEAFF.

This chain joins TRBV2 and TRBJ1-2, with D possibly TRBD1 on 6 matching bases. Germline V lookup: CDR1 SNHLY, CDR2 FYNNEI. Trimming removed 1 base at V and 3 bases at J, with 9 bases between. This CDR3 contains 14 residues. The CDR3 DNA reads TGTGCCAGCAGTGAAGGGGGGCAATACTATGGCTACACCTTC. It is translated as CASSEGGQYYGYTF.

The table lists this clone with a count of one. V is TRBV12-2 and J is TRBJ2-2; the table assigns TRBD2, which was not confirmed against the DNA. TRBV12-2 is recorded as a pseudogene. CDR3 length equals 21 residues. The CDR3 DNA is TGTGCAAGTCGCTTATCCCGAGAACCGCGGGGGGGCAGGTTCAGCACCGGGGAGCTGTTTTTT. Protein sequence: CASRLSREPRGGRFSTGELFF.

V is TRBV28 and J is TRBJ2-7; 7 nucleotides line up with TRBD1. Germline CDR1 MDHEN, CDR2 SYDVKM. V lost 5 bases and J lost 2; bases outside the gene matches: 3. The CDR3 is 13 residues long. The CDR3 region is CASSHDRAYEQYF. The CDR3 DNA reads TGTGCCAGCAGTCATGACAGGGCCTACGAGCAGTACTTC.

This rearrangement joins TRBV5-1 to TRBJ1-2; maybe TRBD1 (6 bases). CDR1 and CDR2 from the germline V gene are SGHRS and YFSETQ. V was pared by 4 bases and J by 6 bases, with 16 bases between. The CDR3 is 14 residues long. CDR3 bases: TGCGCCAGCAGCGCCGAGGGCAGGGGACATGGCTACACCTTC. Protein sequence: CASSAEGRGHGYTF.

This clone was detected a few times. V gene TRBV9 combines with J gene TRBJ1-3, with D possibly TRBD1 on 5 matching bases. V was cut by 4 bases and J by 0 bases, with 11 bases left in between. The germline CDR1 and CDR2 sequences are SGDLS and YYNGEE. This CDR3 is built from 15 residues. The CDR3: CASSPGGSSGNTIYF. CDR3 coding DNA: TGTGCCAGCAGCCCGGGGGGGAGCTCTGGAAACACCATATATTTT.

The rearrangement uses TRBV10-3 and TRBJ2-7; TRBD2 is a possible D gene (6 bases). The CDR3 loop spans 16 amino acids. In germline, CDR1 is ENHRY, CDR2 SYGVKD. Trimming took off 7 bases at V and 1 base at J, with 20 bases between the two ends. The CDR3: CAITPGARDLSYEQYF. The CDR3 bases are TGTGCCATCACCCCCGGGGCCCGGGACTTATCCTACGAGCAGTACTTC.

V and J are TRBV28 and TRBJ1-1; 8 nucleotides agree with TRBD1. The CDR3 contains 13 residues. Germline V gene data show CDR1 as MDHEN and CDR2 as SYDVKM. The V segment lost 2 bases and the J segment 6 bases; nucleotides outside the gene matches: 2. CDR3 residues: CASSLAGGPEAFF. CDR3 nucleotides: TGTGCCAGCAGTTTAGCAGGGGGCCCTGAAGCTTTCTTT.

This clone was detected ten times or more. This sequence joins TRBV10-2 and TRBJ1-6; 9 nucleotides match TRBD1. CDR1 is WSHSY, CDR2 SAAADI, per germline. The CDR3 spans 16 residues. With V trimmed by 3 bases and J by 9 bases, 9 bases remained unmatched. The CDR3 coding sequence is TGCGCCAGCAGTGACCGGGACAGGGTGGTTAGTTCACCCCTCCACTTT. Translated: CASSDRDRVVSSPLHF.

V and J are TRBV2 and TRBJ1-2, with D perhaps matching TRBD1 (6 bases). Between the trimmed V and J ends, which lost 7 bases and 2 bases, there was a span of 11 bases. The germline gives CDR1 SNHLY, CDR2 FYNNEI. The CDR3 length is 13 residues. This chain's CDR3 is CASTPQGNYGYTF. The CDR3 DNA reads as TGTGCCAGCACCCCACAGGGAAACTATGGCTACACCTTC.

This chain links TRBV3-1 (or the pseudogene TRBV3-2) with TRBJ2-3; TRBD1 aligns across 7 bases. The V segment lost 4 bases and the J segment 3 bases; nucleotides outside the gene matches: 10. Germline-derived CDR1 and CDR2 are LGHDT and YNNKEL (reference sequence). This CDR3 region has 16 residues. This CDR3 is CASSPGQSGRTDTQYF. The CDR3, as DNA: TGTGCCAGCAGCCCGGGACAGAGCGGACGAACAGATACGCAGTATTTT.

This clone was seen once. This chain connects TRBV7-9 to TRBJ2-6; 9 nucleotides line up with TRBD1. The CDR3 loop spans 18 amino acids. Per the germline V gene, CDR1 is SEHNR and CDR2 is FQNEAQ (reference sequence). V lost 5 bases to trimming and J lost 0 bases; unmatched junction nucleotides: 8. CDR3 nucleotide sequence: TGTGCCAGCAGCCCTAGCCGGGACAGGGCCTCTGGGGCCAACGTCCTGACTTTC. Translation: CASSPSRDRASGANVLTF.